These T cell receptor beta chains were read from a single sample in a study of cytomegalovirus exposure and HLA in healthy donors. The repertoire was sequenced with immunoSEQ multiplex PCR; TCRdb's copy has only in-frame clones and lacks some. Of under 250,000 clones in the sample, around three quarters are singletons; the top ten hold under 4.5%. Input material: PBMCs. The receptor set was obtained from a woman in her twenties or thirties in good health and CMV-seropositive. Both conserved end residues are part of each CDR3. Fields, in order: clone size, CDR3 length, J gene, D gene, V gene, CDR3 protein, CDR3 DNA. D genes are given only for firm matches. Not every row has a clone size; where given, it reads once, few, many or a size class.

. | 13 | TRBJ1-2 | . | TRBV7-6 | CASSPEGNYGYTF | TGTGCCAGCAGTCCGGAGGGGAACTATGGCTACACCTTC
. | 15 | TRBJ2-4 | . | TRBV19 | CASTPTVLAKNIQYF | TGTGCCAGTACCCCGACAGTGTTAGCCAAAAACATTCAGTACTTC
. | 14 | TRBJ1-3 | . | TRBV5-6 | CASSLRGSGNTIYF | TGTGCCAGCAGCTTGAGGGGCTCTGGAAACACCATATATTTT
. | 12 | TRBJ2-7 | TRBD1 | TRBV11-3 | CASSSGQGKQYF | TGTGCCAGCAGCTCCGGACAGGGGAAGCAGTACTTC
. | 16 | TRBJ2-2 | . | TRBV7-9 | CASTQVDSGSTGELFF | TGTGCCAGCACCCAGGTGGACTCGGGGTCCACCGGGGAGCTGTTTTTT
once | 17 | TRBJ2-5 | . | TRBV11-3 | CASSLRAGGSGQETQYF | TGTGCCAGCAGCTTACGCGCAGGAGGTAGTGGCCAAGAGACCCAGTACTTC
. | 16 | TRBJ1-1 | . | TRBV19 | CASSATRTAVRTEAFF | TGTGCCAGTAGTGCGACCCGGACAGCCGTTCGTACTGAAGCTTTCTTT
. | 16 | TRBJ1-2 | . | TRBV7-2 | CASSLEWSYSNYGYTF | TGTGCCAGCAGCTTAGAATGGTCGTACTCTAACTATGGCTACACCTTC
. | 13 | TRBJ1-5 | . | TRBV29-1 | CSVGAGDDQPQHF | TGCAGCGTGGGGGCAGGGGATGATCAGCCCCAGCATTTT
. | 14 | TRBJ1-2 | TRBD1 | TRBV5-4 | CASSWDSGVYGYTF | TGTGCCAGCAGCTGGGACAGTGGCGTCTATGGCTACACCTTC
. | 16 | TRBJ2-3 | TRBD1 | TRBV10-3 | CAISDPPGQELATQYF | TGTGCCATCAGTGATCCCCCGGGACAGGAGTTGGCTACGCAGTATTTT